This entry lists 24 T cell receptor beta chains sequenced from one sample in a study of lymphopenia after photon versus proton radiotherapy. Sequenced by immunoSEQ multiplex PCR; TCRdb stores in-frame clones only, minus some. Among 53,000 or so clones, about 83% were seen once, and the ten largest hold about 29%. The sequenced sample was peripheral blood, obtained from a patient treated with photon-based radiotherapy. These receptors were obtained from a middle-aged man with gastric cancer.

The chain combines TRBV5-6 with TRBJ1-2; D is ambiguous. The length of the CDR3 is 13 residues. Trimming removed 0 bases from V and 4 bases from J, with 7 bases in between. Germline CDR1 reads SGHDT; CDR2 reads YYEEEE. Here the CDR3 reads CASSLDNSYGYTF. For the CDR3, the DNA is TGTGCCAGCAGCTTGGACAACTCCTATGGCTACACCTTC.

The gene calls are TRBV12-5 and TRBJ2-5, with TRBD1 matching over 7 bases. Germline assignment: CDR1 LGHNT and CDR2 FRNRAP. This CDR3 contains 11 residues. Trimming removed 8 bases from V and 5 bases from J; junction bases left unmatched: 2. The CDR3 loop is CASLQGETQYF. The CDR3 nucleotides read TGTGCTAGTTTACAGGGGGAGACCCAGTACTTC.

The chain recombines TRBV19 with TRBJ1-4, with TRBD1 identical over 7 bases. V dropped 6 bases and J dropped 5; count of bases not matched to a gene: 9. CDR3 size: 15 residues. CDR1 and CDR2 from the germline V gene are LNHDA and SQIVND (reference sequence). CDR3 amino acids: CASRIGTVQNEKLFF. As DNA, the CDR3 is TGTGCCAGTAGAATTGGGACAGTTCAGAATGAAAAACTGTTTTTT.

The chain recombines TRBV19 with TRBJ2-7, with D tentatively TRBD2 (5 bases). The length of the CDR3 is 15 residues. V shed 3 bases and J shed 2 bases, with 14 bases lying between them. The germline CDR1 and CDR2 sequences are LNHDA and SQIVND (reference sequence). CDR3 in DNA: TGTGCCAGTAGTATGAGGGTCAGCCCTACCTACGAGCAGTACTTC. Its protein product is CASSMRVSPTYEQYF.

This clone was seen more than once but under ten times. The chain has TRBV11-2 and TRBJ2-1; D is ambiguous. Trimming took 9 bases from V and 5 from J, leaving 8 bases between them. Germline lookup yields CDR1 SGHAT and CDR2 FQNNGV. The CDR3 has 11 amino acids. CDR3 sequence reads: CASAGHNEQFF. CDR3 bases: TGTGCCAGTGCTGGCCACAATGAGCAGTTCTTC.

The gene calls are TRBV9 and TRBJ2-7; TRBD2 matches 10 bases. This CDR3 spans 16 amino acids. Germline CDR1 is SGDLS and CDR2 is YYNGEE. J gave up 7 bases and V 1 base, and 11 bases lay outside the gene matches. CDR3 sequence (DNA): TGTGCCAGCAGCGTATTGTGGCTAGCGGGAGCGAGTGAGCAGTACTTC. The encoded protein is CASSVLWLAGASEQYF.

The chain links TRBV4-1 to TRBJ1-1; possibly TRBD1 for D (5 bases). The germline V gene encodes CDR1 MGHRA and CDR2 YSYEKL. This CDR3 is 15 amino acids long. The V and J ends lost 0 bases and 1 base respectively, with 9 bases between them. This CDR3 is CASSQEDTSNTEAFF. DNA for the CDR3: TGCGCCAGCAGCCAAGAGGACACGTCGAACACTGAAGCTTTCTTT.

This chain links TRBV11-3 with TRBJ2-2; either TRBD1 or TRBD2 may fit D (5 bases each). There are 16 residues in the CDR3. V lost 5 bases, J lost 0 bases, and 13 bases lay in between. Germline CDR1 is SGHNT and CDR2 is YENEEA. CDR3 nucleotides: TGTGCCAGCAGCCCACCAGAGGGGACGAACACCGGGGAGCTGTTTTTT. As protein: CASSPPEGTNTGELFF.

This clone occurred once. In DNA, the CDR3 is TGCGCCAGCAGCCAAGACCTCCCGGGGGGGGCATCCGGAGAGACCCAGTACTTC. This encodes CASSQDLPGGASGETQYF. The chain joins TRBV4-3 to TRBJ2-5; 8 bases line up with TRBD2. V dropped 0 bases and J dropped 4; count of bases not matched to a gene: 13. This CDR3 is 18 amino acids long. Germline lookup yields CDR1 LGHNA and CDR2 YSLEER.

The chain has TRBV5-8 and TRBJ2-1; 14 bases map to TRBD2. From germline, CDR1 is SGHTS and CDR2 YDEGEE. Unmatched junction bases numbered 8, after V lost 4 bases and J lost 8 bases. The CDR3 contains 16 residues. The CDR3 is CASSRLAGGSGDEQFF. The DNA of the CDR3 is TGTGCCAGCAGCCGACTAGCGGGAGGGAGTGGGGATGAGCAGTTCTTC.

This clone was recorded only once. The chain has TRBV27 and TRBJ2-1; 14 bases map to TRBD2. V dropped 3 bases and J dropped 7; count of bases not matched to a gene: 17. CDR3 length: 20 amino acids. Germline assignment: CDR1 MNHEY and CDR2 SMNVEV (reference sequence). The CDR3 sequence is CASSFRQGRGLAGGRNEQFF. The DNA for the CDR3 is TGTGCCAGCAGTTTCAGACAGGGGAGAGGACTAGCGGGAGGTAGAAATGAGCAGTTCTTC.

This sequence joins TRBV7-6 and TRBJ1-2; D might be TRBD1 (5 bases). The CDR3 is 13 residues long. Germline assignment: CDR1 SGHVS and CDR2 FNYEAQ. Trimming pared 4 bases from V and 8 bases from J, leaving 14 bases between. This CDR3 reads CASSYPEGRGYTF. The CDR3 nucleotides are TGTGCCAGCAGCTATCCCGAGGGGCGCGGCTACACCTTC.

V and J are TRBV27 and TRBJ2-1; TRBD2 is a possible D gene (6 bases). V gave up 3 bases and J gave up 0 bases, with 12 bases separating them. The CDR3 totals 16 residues. CDR1 and CDR2 from the germline V gene are MNHEY and SMNVEV (reference sequence). The CDR3 DNA reads TGTGCCAGCAGTTTTATGGCGGGGAGCTCCTACAATGAGCAGTTCTTC. Translating gives CASSFMAGSSYNEQFF.

CDR3 loop: CAWSNLNLGLDLYSYEQYF. CDR3 bases: TGTGCCTGGAGTAACTTAAATTTGGGCTTAGACTTGTACTCCTACGAGCAGTACTTC. The genes are TRBV30 and TRBJ2-7; D is uncertain. V gave up 2 bases and J gave up 0 bases, with 26 bases separating them. The CDR3 runs 19 residues. Germline CDR1 reads GTSNPN; CDR2 reads SVGIG (reference sequence).

DNA of the CDR3: TGTGCCAGCAGCCAAGATCGCGGGGGGGACACTGAAGCTTTCTTT. It is translated as CASSQDRGGDTEAFF. The chain is built from TRBV4-2 and TRBJ1-1; D may be TRBD1 (5 bases). Per germline, CDR1 LGHNA and CDR2 YNFKEQ. The CDR3 runs 15 residues. V lost 0 bases to trimming and J lost 3 bases, with 11 bases between them.

The chain recombines TRBV7-2 with TRBJ1-2; 10 positions match TRBD1. The CDR3 length is 13 residues. The junction had 2 bases not matched to a gene; V was cut back by 3 bases and J by 7 bases. Germline values: CDR1 SGHTA, CDR2 FQGNSA. CDR3 region: CASSLDRGGGYTF. The CDR3 DNA is TGTGCCAGCAGCTTGGACAGGGGGGGTGGCTACACCTTC.

This clone was seen only a few times. The rearrangement uses TRBV5-4 and TRBJ1-1; no definite D call. V was shortened by 3 bases and J by 8 bases, with 8 bases between the two germline ends. CDR1 and CDR2 (germline): SGHNT, YYREEE (reference sequence). CDR3 length: 11 residues. The CDR3, as DNA: TGTGCCAGCAGCTCCGGTTCCGAAGCTTTCTTT. Translating it yields CASSSGSEAFF.

The chain uses TRBV7-9 and TRBJ1-5; possibly TRBD1 for D (5 bases). Trimming pared 1 base from V and 4 bases from J, leaving 11 bases between. This CDR3 region has 15 residues. Germline V gene sequence: CDR1 SEHNR, CDR2 FQNEAQ (reference sequence). The CDR3 nucleotides are TGTGCCAGCAGCTTAGAGACAGAACCAAATCAGCCCCAGCATTTT. Its protein product is CASSLETEPNQPQHF.

This clone appeared once. The rearrangement links TRBV11-2 to TRBJ2-1, with a tentative D call TRBD1 (6 bases). This CDR3 has 16 residues. The V gene's germline CDR1 is SGHAT and CDR2 FQNNGV. Trimming cost V 0 bases and J 3 bases, with 12 bases left between them. The CDR3 here is CASSLDGRDNYNEQFF. The CDR3 DNA reads TGTGCCAGCAGCTTAGATGGAAGGGACAACTACAATGAGCAGTTCTTC. Full variable domain (missing parts from reference TRBV11-2 and TRBJ2-1): EAGVAQSPRYKIIEKRQSVAFWCNPISGHATLYWYQQILGQGPKLLIQFQNNGVVDDSQLPKDRFSAERLKGVDSTLKIQPAKLEDSAVYLCASSLDGRDNYNEQFFGPGTRLTVL.

The chain links TRBV6-4 to TRBJ2-6; 9 bases are shared with TRBD1. Germline V CDR1 and CDR2: MRHNA, SNTAGT. The V gene end was trimmed by 8 bases and the J gene end by 3 bases; junction bases not matched to a gene: 11. The CDR3 sequence is 17 residues long. CDR3 sequence reads: CASPGQGPQGGANVLTF. CDR3 coding DNA: TGTGCCAGCCCGGGACAGGGTCCCCAAGGTGGGGCCAACGTCCTGACTTTC.

The genes are TRBV4-1 and TRBJ2-3; 8 bases are a match to TRBD2. CDR1 and CDR2 from the germline V gene are MGHRA and YSYEKL. J was trimmed by 2 bases and V by 2 bases; bases with no gene match: 6. This CDR3 has 16 amino acids. Here the CDR3 DNA reads TGCGCCAGCAGCCAACTTAGCGGGACCCTCACAGATACGCAGTATTTT. Residues: CASSQLSGTLTDTQYF.

V is TRBV6-5 and J is TRBJ2-2; D is unclear. The CDR3 is made up of 12 amino acids. Trimming stripped 6 bases from V and 7 bases from J, with 9 bases between. CDR1 and CDR2 (germline): MNHEY, SVGAGI. The CDR3 sequence is CASRRDIGELFF. CDR3 in DNA: TGTGCCAGCAGGAGAGACATCGGGGAGCTGTTTTTT.

The gene calls are TRBV27 and TRBJ2-7; TRBD2 agrees at 7 bases. Germline CDR1 MNHEY, CDR2 SMNVEV (reference sequence). The CDR3 has 12 amino acids. The V segment lost 8 bases and the J segment 6 bases; nucleotides outside the gene matches: 7. The CDR3 here is CASGSGVSEQYF. The CDR3 nucleotides read TGTGCCAGCGGGAGCGGGGTCAGCGAGCAGTACTTC.

This clone was seen once. The chain links TRBV6-5 to TRBJ1-5, with unresolved D. Germline CDR1 MNHEY, CDR2 SVGAGI. V lost 2 bases to trimming and J lost 0 bases, with 8 bases between them. The CDR3 runs to 15 residues. The CDR3 sequence is CASSYSLDSNQPQHF. In DNA, the CDR3 is TGTGCCAGCAGTTACAGCCTCGATAGCAATCAGCCCCAGCATTTT.